One and the same sample provided the 26 T cell receptor beta chains below, sequenced in a study of T cell responses to AZD1222 COVID-19 vaccine. Data came from immunoSEQ multiplex PCR; TCRdb stores just in-frame clones and leaves some out. Of approximately 110,000 clones in the sample, around 95% were seen once. Sequencing used peripheral blood, obtained on day 0 of AZD1222 vaccination. Receptors originate from an adult in good health.

The V call is TRBV7-8, the J call TRBJ2-7; TRBD2 matches at 10 bases. The J segment lost 6 bases and the V segment lost 5 bases, leaving 13 bases of the junction unmatched. Germline values: CDR1 SGHVS, CDR2 FQNEAQ. The CDR3 sequence is 16 residues long. The CDR3 sequence: CASSLTSGVRNGEQYF. In DNA form, the CDR3 reads TGTGCCAGCAGCCTAACTAGCGGGGTCAGAAACGGCGAGCAGTACTTC.

This rearrangement joins TRBV5-1 to TRBJ1-4; no clear D gene. CDR1 and CDR2 from the germline V gene are SGHRS and YFSETQ. The CDR3 has 16 residues. V was clipped by 0 bases and J by 2 bases, with 11 bases between them. CDR3 coding DNA: TGCGCCAGCAGCTTGGAACAGACGGCGACTAATGAAAAACTGTTTTTT. Its translation: CASSLEQTATNEKLFF. Full variable domain (remainder filled in from reference TRBV5-1 and TRBJ1-4): KAGVTQTPRYLIKTRGQQVTLSCSPISGHRSVSWYQQTPGQGLQFLFEYFSETQRNKGNFPGRFSGRQFSNSRSEMNVSTLELGDSALYLCASSLEQTATNEKLFFGSGTQLSVL.

The chain links TRBV7-3 to TRBJ2-2; D perhaps matches TRBD2 (6 bases). The V end was cut by 5 bases, the J end by 5 bases, with 15 bases between. This CDR3 has 15 amino acids. Germline V gene data show CDR1 as SGHTA and CDR2 as FQGTGA. The CDR3 region is CASSLVGRRTGELFF. DNA of the CDR3: TGTGCCAGCAGCCTGGTAGGGAGGAGGACCGGGGAGCTGTTTTTT.

This chain joins TRBV2 and TRBJ2-2; 12 bases agree with TRBD2. Germline values: CDR1 SNHLY, CDR2 FYNNEI. Losses at the gene ends were 8 bases for V and 6 bases for J; bases not matched to a gene: 4. The CDR3 is made up of 14 amino acids. Here the CDR3 DNA reads TGTGCCAGCTACCTAGCGGGAGGGGCCGGGGAGCTGTTTTTT. The encoded protein is CASYLAGGAGELFF.

The chain employs TRBV5-1 and TRBJ2-7; the D gene is possibly TRBD1 (6 bases). V was pared by 3 bases and J by 0 bases, with 22 bases between. This CDR3 contains 18 residues. CDR1 and CDR2 (germline): SGHRS, YFSETQ. The CDR3 DNA reads TGCGCCAGCAGCTGGGCTTCCGGGGACAAGGGCTTCTCCTACGAGCAGTACTTC. Protein product: CASSWASGDKGFSYEQYF.

In DNA, the CDR3 is TGTGCCAGTAGTATCCCCGGACTAGCAGCCAGAGAGACCCAGTACTTC. Its translation: CASSIPGLAARETQYF. V gene TRBV19 combines with J gene TRBJ2-5; TRBD2 matches at 8 bases. This CDR3 spans 16 amino acids. Losses at the gene ends were 3 bases for V and 4 bases for J; bases not matched to a gene: 10. Germline V CDR1 and CDR2: LNHDA, SQIVND (reference sequence).

This chain links TRBV12-3 or TRBV12-4 with TRBJ2-7; 9 bases align to TRBD1. Trimming removed 6 bases from V and 7 bases from J; junction bases left unmatched: 7. The CDR3 has 13 amino acids. CDR3 in amino acids: CASSRDRASEQYF. The CDR3 DNA is TGTGCCAGCAGCCGGGACAGGGCCTCAGAGCAGTACTTC.

This chain joins TRBV11-2 and TRBJ2-5, with TRBD2 identical over 12 bases. The germline CDR1 and CDR2 sequences are SGHAT and FQNNGV. The V and J ends lost 6 bases and 6 bases, in that order; junction bases with no gene match: 5. The CDR3 is made up of 14 amino acids. The CDR3, as DNA: TGTGCCAGCAGGCCCCTAGCGGGAGGGCAGACCCAGTACTTC. It yields the protein CASRPLAGGQTQYF.

V and J are TRBV6-5 and TRBJ2-1, with D perhaps TRBD2 (5 bases). The germline gives CDR1 MNHEY, CDR2 SVGAGI. Trimming shortened V by 4 bases and J by 2 bases, and 9 bases separated the two germline ends. The CDR3 spans 14 residues. As DNA, the CDR3 is TGTGCCAGCAGTTCGGGATTTACCTACAATGAGCAGTTCTTC. This translates into CASSSGFTYNEQFF.

This chain connects TRBV19 to TRBJ1-1; 9 nucleotides match TRBD1. After removal of 3 bases from V and 4 bases from J, the junction contained 0 bases not matched to a gene. The germline gives CDR1 LNHDA, CDR2 SQIVND (reference sequence). CDR3 size: 13 residues. CDR3 nucleotides: TGTGCCAGTAGTATGACAGGGGGCACTGAAGCTTTCTTT. Translating it yields CASSMTGGTEAFF.

The sample holds one count of this clone. One end of the junction does not line up with germline, which may come from a read error. The chain uses TRBV28 and TRBJ2-1; the D gene is possibly TRBD2 (6 bases). This CDR3 spans 12 amino acids. Germline CDR1 and CDR2: MDHEN and SYDVKM. CDR3 sequence (DNA): TGTGCCAGCAGTTCATTGGGACTCAGGGTGATCTTC. It translates to CASSSLGLRVIF.

The chain recombines TRBV7-9 with TRBJ2-1; D remains ambiguous. Germline assignment: CDR1 SEHNR and CDR2 FQNEAQ (reference sequence). CDR3 length: 15 residues. V lost 2 bases, J lost 5 bases, and 13 bases lay in between. In nucleotides, the CDR3 is TGTGCCAGCAGCTTAACATGGGGAACCAACAATGAGCAGTTCTTC. It specifies CASSLTWGTNNEQFF. The whole variable domain, filled in from reference TRBV7-9 and TRBJ2-1, reads DTGVSQNPRHKITKRGQNVTFRCDPISEHNRLYWYRQTLGQGPEFLTYFQNEAQLEKSRLLSDRFSAERPKGSFSTLEIQRTEQGDSAMYLCASSLTWGTNNEQFFGPGTRLTVL.

The chain joins TRBV9 to TRBJ2-3, with 12 bases matching TRBD2. Per the germline V gene, CDR1 is SGDLS and CDR2 is YYNGEE. V shed 3 bases and J 3 bases; nucleotides not matched to a gene: 2. This CDR3 contains 15 residues. This CDR3 is CASSGTSGTTDTQYF. DNA for the CDR3: TGTGCCAGCAGCGGGACTAGCGGGACTACAGATACGCAGTATTTT.

This chain links TRBV19 with TRBJ1-2; D uncertain. Germline lookup yields CDR1 LNHDA and CDR2 SQIVND (reference sequence). This CDR3 has 13 residues. The V and J ends lost 3 bases and 8 bases respectively, with 13 bases between them. This chain's CDR3 is CASSISTFGGYTF. Written as DNA, the CDR3 is TGTGCCAGTAGTATCTCGACCTTCGGCGGCTACACCTTC.

V is TRBV28 and J is TRBJ1-1, with 9 bases lining up with TRBD1. The germline V gene has CDR1 MDHEN and CDR2 SYDVKM. The CDR3 has 17 residues. V was clipped by 6 bases and J by 1 base; unmatched bases: 12. The CDR3 here is CASSIGTGYLGNTEAFF. CDR3 nucleotides: TGTGCCAGCAGCATCGGGACAGGGTATTTAGGGAACACTGAAGCTTTCTTT.

The rearrangement links TRBV5-4 to TRBJ2-5, with 9 bases aligning to TRBD1. The germline CDR1 and CDR2 sequences are SGHNT and YYREEE (reference sequence). J gave up 4 bases and V 2 bases, and 6 bases lay outside the gene matches. The CDR3 is 15 residues long. In DNA, the CDR3 is TGTGCCAGCAGCTTCGGACAGGGGCTTGGAGAGACCCAGTACTTC. As protein: CASSFGQGLGETQYF.

A note on this clone: Sequence at one end of the junction differs from germline and may be a read error. V is TRBV4-3 and J is TRBJ2-7; D assignment may be TRBD1 or TRBD2 (5 bases each). This CDR3 has 14 residues. Germline-derived CDR1 and CDR2 are LGHNA and YSLEER. For the CDR3, the DNA is TGCGCCAGCAGCCAAGACAGGGACCTACTTGAGGTGGACTTC. Translated, it gives CASSQDRDLLEVDF.

The chain uses TRBV11-2 and TRBJ2-3; D unclear. The CDR3 has 15 amino acids. Germline assignment: CDR1 SGHAT and CDR2 FQNNGV. V was pared by 1 base and J by 3 bases, with 11 bases between. CDR3 amino acids: CASSLASFGTDTQYF. Written as DNA, the CDR3 is TGTGCCAGCAGCTTAGCCAGCTTTGGTACAGATACGCAGTATTTT. The full variable domain, its missing parts supplied by reference TRBV11-2 and TRBJ2-3, is EAGVAQSPRYKIIEKRQSVAFWCNPISGHATLYWYQQILGQGPKLLIQFQNNGVVDDSQLPKDRFSAERLKGVDSTLKIQPAKLEDSAVYLCASSLASFGTDTQYFGPGTRLTVL.

The chain employs TRBV11-2 and TRBJ2-1, with unresolved D. Trimming removed 0 bases at V and 5 bases at J, with 5 bases between. The CDR3 totals 13 residues. Germline assignment: CDR1 SGHAT and CDR2 FQNNGV. This chain's CDR3 is CASSLDRDNEQFF. CDR3 in DNA: TGTGCCAGCAGCTTAGATCGGGACAATGAGCAGTTCTTC.

DNA of the CDR3: TGTGCCAGCAGTTTGTCAGGGGGCCCGTGGGATGGCTACACCTTC. The encoded protein is CASSLSGGPWDGYTF. The chain links TRBV28 to TRBJ1-2, with TRBD1 matching 8 bases. V shed 3 bases, J shed 6 bases, and the junction held 9 bases outside the gene matches. Germline V gene data show CDR1 as MDHEN and CDR2 as SYDVKM. CDR3 length: 15 amino acids.

The chain employs TRBV7-2 and TRBJ2-7, with 7 positions matching TRBD1. CDR1 and CDR2 (germline): SGHTA, FQGNSA. The trim removed 5 bases at V and 5 bases at J, leaving 15 bases unmatched. The CDR3 covers 16 residues. CDR3 protein: CASSDRTGELVDEQYF. In nucleotides, the CDR3 is TGTGCCAGCAGCGATAGAACAGGGGAACTCGTCGACGAGCAGTACTTC.

CDR3 amino acids: CASSTVEAYGYTF. The DNA for the CDR3 is TGTGCCAGTAGTACGGTGGAGGCCTATGGCTACACCTTC. This chain uses TRBV19 with TRBJ1-2; the D is unclear. Trimming pared 4 bases from V and 4 bases from J, leaving 10 bases between. This CDR3 is 13 amino acids long. From germline, CDR1 is LNHDA and CDR2 SQIVND (reference sequence).

CDR3 coding DNA: TGTGCCAGTGGGACCCGTGCGTACGACAGCAATCAGCCCCAGCATTTT. Protein product: CASGTRAYDSNQPQHF. The V call is TRBV19, the J call TRBJ1-5; tentatively, D is TRBD1 (5 bases). V lost 8 bases and J lost 1, with 18 bases in between. Per the germline V gene, CDR1 is LNHDA and CDR2 is SQIVND (reference sequence). This CDR3 region has 16 residues.

The rearrangement uses TRBV3-1 (or the pseudogene TRBV3-2) and TRBJ2-6, with TRBD2 identical over 9 bases. V shed 4 bases, J shed 3 bases, and the junction held 10 bases outside the gene matches. Germline CDR1 LGHDT, CDR2 YNNKEL (reference sequence). The CDR3 consists of 18 residues. CDR3 DNA sequence: TGTGCCAGCAGCCCGAGGGGGCTAGCGGGAATTGGGGCCAACGTCCTGACTTTC. It is translated as CASSPRGLAGIGANVLTF.

The gene calls are TRBV4-1 and TRBJ2-5; TRBD2 aligns across 16 bases. V dropped 1 base and J dropped 9; count of bases not matched to a gene: 2. Germline V gives CDR1 MGHRA, CDR2 YSYEKL. The CDR3 covers 15 residues. The chain's CDR3 is CASSQGGLAGGSQYF. The CDR3 DNA follows: TGCGCCAGCAGCCAAGGGGGACTAGCGGGAGGGTCCCAGTACTTC.

The chain uses TRBV19 and TRBJ1-2, with D possibly matching TRBD1 (5 bases). The CDR3 has 13 residues. Germline CDR1 is LNHDA and CDR2 is SQIVND (reference sequence). Deletions cut 5 bases from V and 5 bases from J, with 12 bases between. For the CDR3, the DNA is TGTGCCAGTAGTCCCGACAGTGCTTATGGCTACACCTTC. Amino acids: CASSPDSAYGYTF. The complete variable domain, with remaining parts taken from reference TRBV19 and TRBJ1-2, reads DGGITQSPKYLFRKEGQNVTLSCEQNLNHDAMYWYRQDPGQGLRLIYYSQIVNDFQKGDIAEGYSVSREKKESFPLTVTSAQKNPTAFYLCASSPDSAYGYTFGSGTRLTVV.